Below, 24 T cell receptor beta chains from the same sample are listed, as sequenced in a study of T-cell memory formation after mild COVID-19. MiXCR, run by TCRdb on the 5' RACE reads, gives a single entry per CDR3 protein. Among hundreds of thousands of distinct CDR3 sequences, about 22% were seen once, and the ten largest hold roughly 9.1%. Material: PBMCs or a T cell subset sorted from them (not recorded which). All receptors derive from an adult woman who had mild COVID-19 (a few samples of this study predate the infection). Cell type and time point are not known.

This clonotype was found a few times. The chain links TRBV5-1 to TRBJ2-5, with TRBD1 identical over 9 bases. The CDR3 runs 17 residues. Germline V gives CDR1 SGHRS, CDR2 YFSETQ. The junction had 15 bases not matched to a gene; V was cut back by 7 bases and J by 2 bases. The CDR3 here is CASRATTRQGEQETQYF. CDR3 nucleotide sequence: TGCGCCAGCCGCGCGACGACTAGACAGGGGGAACAAGAGACCCAGTACTTC.

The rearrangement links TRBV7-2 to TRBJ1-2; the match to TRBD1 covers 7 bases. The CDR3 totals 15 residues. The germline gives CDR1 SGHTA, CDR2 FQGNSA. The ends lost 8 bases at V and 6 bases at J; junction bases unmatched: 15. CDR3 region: CASSMGDRDTDGYTF. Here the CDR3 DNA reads TGTGCCAGCTCTATGGGGGACAGAGATACGGATGGCTACACCTTC. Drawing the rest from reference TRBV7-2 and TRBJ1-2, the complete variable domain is GAGVSQSPSNKVTEKGKDVELRCDPISGHTALYWYRQSLGQGLEFLIYFQGNSAPDKSGLPSDRFSAERTGGSVSTLTIQRTQQEDSAVYLCASSMGDRDTDGYTFGSGTRLTVV.

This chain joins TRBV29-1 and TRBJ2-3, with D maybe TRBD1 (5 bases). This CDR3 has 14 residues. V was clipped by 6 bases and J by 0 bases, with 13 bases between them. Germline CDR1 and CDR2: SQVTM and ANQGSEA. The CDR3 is CSVVTGASTDTQYF. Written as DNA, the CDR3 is TGCAGCGTGGTCACAGGTGCTAGCACAGATACGCAGTATTTT.

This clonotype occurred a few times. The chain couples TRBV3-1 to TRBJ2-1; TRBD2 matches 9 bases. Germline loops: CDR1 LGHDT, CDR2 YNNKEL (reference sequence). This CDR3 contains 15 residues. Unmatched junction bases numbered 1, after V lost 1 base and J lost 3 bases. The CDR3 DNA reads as TGTGCCAGCAGCCAAGGACTAGCGGACTACAATGAGCAGTTCTTC. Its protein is CASSQGLADYNEQFF.

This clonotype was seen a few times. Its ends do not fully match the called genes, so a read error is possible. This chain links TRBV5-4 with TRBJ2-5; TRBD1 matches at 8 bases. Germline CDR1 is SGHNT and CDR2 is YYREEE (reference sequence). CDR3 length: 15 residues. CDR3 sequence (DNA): TGTGCCAGCAGCTTTACCCAGGGGGCTCAAGCGACCCAGTACTTC. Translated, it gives CASSFTQGAQATQYF.

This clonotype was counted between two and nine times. In nucleotides, the CDR3 is TGTGCCAGCAGTTACCGGACGGAAAATCTTGCAAGGGGGCAGTACTTC. It codes for CASSYRTENLARGQYF. The chain joins TRBV6-5 to TRBJ2-7; tentative D call: TRBD1 (5 bases). The CDR3 is 16 amino acids. Per germline, CDR1 MNHEY and CDR2 SVGAGI. V lost 2 bases, J lost 9 bases, and 23 bases lay in between.

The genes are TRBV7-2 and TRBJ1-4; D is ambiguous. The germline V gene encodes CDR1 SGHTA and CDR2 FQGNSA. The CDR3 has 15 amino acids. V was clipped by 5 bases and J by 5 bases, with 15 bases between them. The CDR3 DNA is TGTGCCAGCAGCCCACGGACCGACATAAATGAAAAACTGTTTTTT. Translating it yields CASSPRTDINEKLFF.

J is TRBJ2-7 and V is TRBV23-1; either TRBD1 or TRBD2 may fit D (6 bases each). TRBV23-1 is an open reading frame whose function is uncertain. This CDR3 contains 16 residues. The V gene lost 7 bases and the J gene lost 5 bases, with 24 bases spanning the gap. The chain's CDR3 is CASNGGQGRIGHEQYF. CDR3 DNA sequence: TGCGCCAGCAACGGGGGCCAAGGTCGAATAGGCCACGAGCAGTACTTC.

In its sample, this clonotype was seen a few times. The chain's CDR3 is CASSLGASDEQFF. The CDR3 nucleotides are TGTGCCAGCAGCTTAGGAGCGAGCGATGAGCAGTTCTTC. The chain uses TRBV7-9 and TRBJ2-1; D is ambiguous. Deletions cut 1 base from V and 8 bases from J, with 9 bases between. Germline lookup yields CDR1 SEHNR and CDR2 FQNEAQ (reference sequence). The CDR3 runs to 13 residues.

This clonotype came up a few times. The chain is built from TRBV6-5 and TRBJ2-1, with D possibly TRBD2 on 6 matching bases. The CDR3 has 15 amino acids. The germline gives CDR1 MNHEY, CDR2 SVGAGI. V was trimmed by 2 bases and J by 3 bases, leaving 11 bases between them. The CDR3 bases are TGTGCCAGCAGTTACGAGCGGGCCGACTACAATGAGCAGTTCTTC. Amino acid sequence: CASSYERADYNEQFF.

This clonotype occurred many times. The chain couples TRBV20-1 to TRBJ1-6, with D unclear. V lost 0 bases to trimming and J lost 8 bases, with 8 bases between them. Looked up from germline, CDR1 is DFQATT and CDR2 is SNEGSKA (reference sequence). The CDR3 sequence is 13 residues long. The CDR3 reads CSARDRADSPLHF. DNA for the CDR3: TGCAGTGCTAGAGATAGGGCGGATTCACCCCTCCACTTT.

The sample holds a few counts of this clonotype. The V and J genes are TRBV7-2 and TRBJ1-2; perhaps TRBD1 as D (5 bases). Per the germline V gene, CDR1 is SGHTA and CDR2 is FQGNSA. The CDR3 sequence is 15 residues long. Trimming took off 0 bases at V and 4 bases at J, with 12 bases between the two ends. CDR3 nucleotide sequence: TGTGCCAGCAGCTTAGCGCCAGGGAAGGCCTATGGCTACACCTTC. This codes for CASSLAPGKAYGYTF.

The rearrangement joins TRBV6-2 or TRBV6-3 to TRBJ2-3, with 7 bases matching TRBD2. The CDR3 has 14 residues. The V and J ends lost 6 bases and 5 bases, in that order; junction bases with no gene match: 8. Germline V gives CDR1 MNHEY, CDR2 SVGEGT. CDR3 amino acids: CASREAGKGDTQYF. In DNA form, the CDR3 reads TGTGCCAGCAGAGAAGCGGGAAAAGGAGATACGCAGTATTTT.

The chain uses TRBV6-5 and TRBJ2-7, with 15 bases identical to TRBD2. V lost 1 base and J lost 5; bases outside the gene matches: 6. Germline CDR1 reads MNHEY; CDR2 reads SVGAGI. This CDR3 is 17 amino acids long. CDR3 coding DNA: TGTGCCAGCAGTTACTATGGACTAGCGGGAGGGCCTGACGAGCAGTACTTC. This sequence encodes CASSYYGLAGGPDEQYF.

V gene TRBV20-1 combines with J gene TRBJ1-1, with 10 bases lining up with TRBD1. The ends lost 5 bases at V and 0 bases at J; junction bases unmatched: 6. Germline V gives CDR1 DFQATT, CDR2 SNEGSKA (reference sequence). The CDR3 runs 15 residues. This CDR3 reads CSAADRGVMNTEAFF. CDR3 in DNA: TGCAGTGCTGCGGACAGGGGGGTTATGAACACTGAAGCTTTCTTT.

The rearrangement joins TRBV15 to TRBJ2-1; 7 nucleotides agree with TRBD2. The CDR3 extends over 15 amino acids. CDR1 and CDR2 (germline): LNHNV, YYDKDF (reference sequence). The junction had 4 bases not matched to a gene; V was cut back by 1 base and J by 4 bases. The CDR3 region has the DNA TGTGCCACCAGCAGAGCGAGCGGGGCGTACAATGAGCAGTTCTTC. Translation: CATSRASGAYNEQFF.

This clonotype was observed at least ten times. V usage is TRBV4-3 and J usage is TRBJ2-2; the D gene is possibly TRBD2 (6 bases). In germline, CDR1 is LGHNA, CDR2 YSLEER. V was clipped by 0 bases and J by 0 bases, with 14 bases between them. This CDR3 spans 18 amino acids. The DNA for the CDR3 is TGCGCCAGCAGCCAAGAGGGGCTAGCGCCAACGAACACCGGGGAGCTGTTTTTT. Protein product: CASSQEGLAPTNTGELFF.

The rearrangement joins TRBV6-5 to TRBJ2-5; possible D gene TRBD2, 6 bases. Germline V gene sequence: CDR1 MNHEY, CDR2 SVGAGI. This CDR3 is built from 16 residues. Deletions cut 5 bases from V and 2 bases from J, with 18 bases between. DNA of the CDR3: TGTGCCAGCAGTCCCAGTTGGAGGGCTGGTCAAGAGACCCAGTACTTC. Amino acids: CASSPSWRAGQETQYF.

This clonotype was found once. In DNA form, the CDR3 reads TGCAGTGCTAGGAACTCCCTGGGCTCCTACGAGCAGTACTTC. Protein sequence: CSARNSLGSYEQYF. V gene TRBV20-1 combines with J gene TRBJ2-7; no definite D call. V lost 3 bases, J lost 0 bases, and 12 bases lay in between. CDR3 length: 14 residues. The germline gives CDR1 DFQATT, CDR2 SNEGSKA (reference sequence).

The chain's CDR3 is CASSMLTHSYEQYF. The DNA of the CDR3 is TGTGCCAGTAGTATGCTCACTCACTCCTACGAGCAGTACTTC. The gene calls are TRBV19 and TRBJ2-7, with D uncertain. Germline V gene data show CDR1 as LNHDA and CDR2 as SQIVND (reference sequence). V was trimmed by 3 bases and J by 0 bases, leaving 9 bases between them. This CDR3 has 14 residues.

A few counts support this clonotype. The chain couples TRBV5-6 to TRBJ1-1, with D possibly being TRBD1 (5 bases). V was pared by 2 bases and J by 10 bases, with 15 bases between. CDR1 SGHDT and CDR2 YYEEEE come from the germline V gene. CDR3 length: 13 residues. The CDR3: CASSLIGEPGAFF. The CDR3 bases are TGTGCCAGCAGCTTAATAGGGGAACCCGGAGCTTTCTTT.

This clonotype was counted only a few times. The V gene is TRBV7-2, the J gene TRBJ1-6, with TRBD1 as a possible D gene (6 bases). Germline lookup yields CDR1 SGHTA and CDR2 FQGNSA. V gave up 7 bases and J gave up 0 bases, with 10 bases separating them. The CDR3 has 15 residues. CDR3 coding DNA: TGTGCCAGCAACGGACAGCTCTCCTATAATTCACCCCTCCACTTT. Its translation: CASNGQLSYNSPLHF.

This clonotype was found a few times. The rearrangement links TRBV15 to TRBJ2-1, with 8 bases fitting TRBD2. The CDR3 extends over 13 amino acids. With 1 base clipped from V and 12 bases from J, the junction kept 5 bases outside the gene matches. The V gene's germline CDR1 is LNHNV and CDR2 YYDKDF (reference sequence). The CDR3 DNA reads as TGTGCCACCAGCAGAGTTTTGGCGGGGGGGCAGTTCTTC. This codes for CATSRVLAGGQFF.

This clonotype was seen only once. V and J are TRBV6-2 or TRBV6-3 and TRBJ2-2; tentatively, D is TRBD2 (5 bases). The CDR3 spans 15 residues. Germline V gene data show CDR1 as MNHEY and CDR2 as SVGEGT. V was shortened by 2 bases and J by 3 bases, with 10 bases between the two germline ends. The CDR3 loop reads CASSYLDSYTGELFF. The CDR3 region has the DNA TGTGCCAGCAGTTACCTGGACTCTTACACCGGGGAGCTGTTTTTT.